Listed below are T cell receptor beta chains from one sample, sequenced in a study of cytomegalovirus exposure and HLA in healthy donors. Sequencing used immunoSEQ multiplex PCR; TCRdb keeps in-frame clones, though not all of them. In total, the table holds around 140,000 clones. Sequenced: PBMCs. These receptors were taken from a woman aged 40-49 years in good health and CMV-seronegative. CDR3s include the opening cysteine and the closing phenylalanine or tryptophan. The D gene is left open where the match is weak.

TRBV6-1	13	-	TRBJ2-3	CASSVVDTDTQYF	TGTGCCAGCAGCGTAGTCGACACAGATACGCAGTATTTT
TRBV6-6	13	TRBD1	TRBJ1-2	CASTMTGGFLYTF	TGTGCCAGCACCATGACAGGGGGCTTCCTCTACACCTTC
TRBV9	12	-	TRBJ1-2	CASSGEVYGYTF	TGTGCCAGCAGCGGAGAAGTTTATGGCTACACCTTC
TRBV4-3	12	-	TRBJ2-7	CASSQRDGEQYF	TGCGCCAGCAGCCAACGGGATGGCGAGCAGTACTTC
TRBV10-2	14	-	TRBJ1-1	CASSFSRGNTEAFF	TGCGCCAGCAGTTTTTCCCGGGGGAACACTGAAGCTTTCTTT
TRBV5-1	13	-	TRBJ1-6	CASSLVEGLPLHF	TGCGCCAGCAGCTTGGTGGAGGGGCTACCCCTCCACTTT
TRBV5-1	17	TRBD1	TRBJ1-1	CASSFLIRGQGATEAFF	TGCGCCAGCAGCTTCCTAATACGTGGGCAGGGGGCAACTGAAGCTTTCTTT
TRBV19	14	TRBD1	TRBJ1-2	CASSAQGADYGYTF	TGTGCCAGTAGTGCTCAGGGGGCGGACTATGGCTACACCTTC
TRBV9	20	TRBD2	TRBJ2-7	CASSVEAGTGTSGVRYEQYF	TGTGCCAGCAGCGTAGAAGCGGGGACAGGGACTAGCGGGGTTCGGTACGAGCAGTACTTC
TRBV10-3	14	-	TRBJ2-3	CAITKGRITDTQYF	TGTGCCATCACTAAGGGGAGGATCACAGATACGCAGTATTTT
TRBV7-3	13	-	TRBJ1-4	CASSLTWRVGLFF	TGTGCCAGCAGCTTAACGTGGCGGGTAGGACTGTTTTTT
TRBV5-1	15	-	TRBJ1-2	CASSPGSVLNYGYTF	TGCGCCAGCAGCCCGGGTTCGGTTCTAAACTATGGCTACACCTTC
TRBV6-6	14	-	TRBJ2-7	CASSPRGGIYEQYF	TGTGCCAGCAGTCCTAGGGGCGGAATATACGAGCAGTACTTC
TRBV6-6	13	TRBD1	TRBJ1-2	CASSPDRGYGYTF	TGTGCCAGCAGTCCCGACAGGGGTTACGGCTACACCTTC
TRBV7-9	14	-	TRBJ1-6	CASSLGLEVSPLHF	TGTGCCAGCAGCTTAGGATTAGAGGTCTCACCCCTCCACTTT
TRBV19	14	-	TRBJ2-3	CASSIEGAKDTQYF	TGTGCCAGTAGTATAGAGGGGGCGAAGGATACGCAGTATTTT
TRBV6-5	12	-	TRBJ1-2	CASSRQGYGYTF	TGTGCCAGCTCCAGGCAGGGCTATGGCTACACCTTC
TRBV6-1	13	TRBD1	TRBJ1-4	CASNTGEYEKLFF	TGTGCCAGCAATACAGGGGAGTATGAAAAACTGTTTTTT
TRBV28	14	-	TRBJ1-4	CASSLTGFGEKLFF	TGTGCCAGCAGTTTGACTGGGTTTGGTGAAAAACTGTTTTTT
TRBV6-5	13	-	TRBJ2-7	CASSYRPGAEQYF	TGTGCCAGCAGTTATAGGCCAGGGGCCGAGCAGTACTTC
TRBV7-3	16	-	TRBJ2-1	CASSFRGGMRSYEQFF	TGTGCCAGCAGCTTCCGAGGAGGTATGCGGAGCTATGAGCAGTTCTTC
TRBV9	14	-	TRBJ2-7	CASSEGGQIYEQYF	TGTGCCAGCAGCGAGGGGGGACAGATCTACGAGCAGTACTTC
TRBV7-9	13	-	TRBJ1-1	CASSLILDTEAFF	TGTGCCAGCAGCTTAATCCTTGACACTGAAGCTTTCTTT
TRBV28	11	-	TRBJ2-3	CASSIRDTQYF	TGTGCCAGCAGTATTCGGGATACGCAGTATTTT
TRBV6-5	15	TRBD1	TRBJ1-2	CASSLTGRLYYGYTF	TGTGCCAGCAGCCTGACAGGGAGGTTGTACTATGGCTACACCTTC
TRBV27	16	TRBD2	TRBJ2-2	CASSLFPGGNTGELFF	TGTGCCAGCAGTTTGTTTCCGGGAGGGAACACCGGGGAGCTGTTTTTT
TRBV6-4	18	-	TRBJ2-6	CASSPGDTANSGANVLTF	TGTGCCAGCAGTCCCGGGGACACTGCAAACTCTGGGGCCAACGTCCTGACTTTC
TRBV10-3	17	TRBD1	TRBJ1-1	CAITHRQGASRDTEAFF	TGTGCCATCACCCATCGACAGGGGGCTAGCCGGGACACTGAAGCTTTCTTT
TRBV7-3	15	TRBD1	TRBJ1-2	CASSPGSGGDYGYTF	TGTGCCAGCAGCCCAGGCTCAGGGGGCGACTATGGCTACACCTTC
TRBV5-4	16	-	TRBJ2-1	CASSPYQGSTDNEQFF	TGTGCCAGCAGCCCCTACCAGGGCAGCACCGACAATGAGCAGTTCTTC
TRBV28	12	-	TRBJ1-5	CASSLLDQPQHF	TGTGCCAGCAGTTTACTCGATCAGCCCCAGCATTTT
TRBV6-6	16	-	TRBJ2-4	CASSSGPGGAKNIQYF	TGTGCCAGCAGTTCCGGTCCCGGAGGGGCCAAAAACATTCAGTACTTC
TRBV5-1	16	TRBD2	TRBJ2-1	CASSWGVAGGYNEQFF	TGCGCCAGCAGCTGGGGAGTAGCGGGGGGGTACAATGAGCAGTTCTTC
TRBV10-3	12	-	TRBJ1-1	CAISPGGPEAFF	TGTGCCATCAGCCCCGGCGGCCCAGAAGCTTTCTTT
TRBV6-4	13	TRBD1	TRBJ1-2	CASSDGDRGGYTF	TGTGCCAGCAGTGACGGGGACAGGGGTGGCTACACCTTC
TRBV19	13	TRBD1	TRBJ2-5	CASSPTGLKTQYF	TGTGCCAGTAGCCCGACAGGGTTGAAGACCCAGTACTTC
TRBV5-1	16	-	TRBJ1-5	CASSLAGLQAGQPQHF	TGCGCCAGCAGCTTGGCCGGGTTGCAGGCGGGGCAGCCCCAGCATTTT
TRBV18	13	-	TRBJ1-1	CASSPSGESEAFF	TGTGCCAGCTCACCGTCAGGGGAATCTGAAGCTTTCTTT
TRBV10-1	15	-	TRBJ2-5	CASKKGRAGYETQYF	TGCGCCAGCAAGAAGGGCAGGGCAGGTTACGAGACCCAGTACTTC
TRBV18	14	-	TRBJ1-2	CASSPSRQNYGYTF	TGTGCCAGCTCACCGAGTCGACAGAACTATGGCTACACCTTC
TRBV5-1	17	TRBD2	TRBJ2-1	CASSLELAGGRDNEQFF	TGCGCCAGCAGCTTGGAACTCGCGGGGGGCAGGGACAATGAGCAGTTCTTC
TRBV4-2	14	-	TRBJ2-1	CASSQEDRYNEQFF	TGTGCCAGCAGCCAAGAGGACAGATACAATGAGCAGTTCTTC
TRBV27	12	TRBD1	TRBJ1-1	CATGQGGTEAFF	TGTGCCACCGGACAGGGGGGGACTGAAGCTTTCTTT
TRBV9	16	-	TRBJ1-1	CASSVGGGRWNTEAFF	TGTGCCAGCAGCGTAGGGGGGGGAAGGTGGAACACTGAAGCTTTCTTT
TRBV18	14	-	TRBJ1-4	CASSPRVANEKLFF	TGTGCCAGCTCACCCAGGGTGGCTAATGAAAAACTGTTTTTT
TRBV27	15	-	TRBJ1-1	CASSLNPQGNTEAFF	TGTGCCAGCAGTTTAAACCCCCAGGGGAACACTGAAGCTTTCTTT
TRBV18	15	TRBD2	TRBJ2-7	CASSRELAVPYEQYF	TGTGCCAGCTCCCGGGAGCTAGCGGTTCCCTACGAGCAGTACTTC
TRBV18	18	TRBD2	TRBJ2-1	CASSQRASGGASYNEQFF	TGTGCCAGCTCACAACGGGCTAGCGGGGGGGCATCCTACAATGAGCAGTTCTTC